The next 15 T cell receptor beta chains were all read from a single sample in a study of blood T cell repertoires in COVID-19. Repertoires were generated with immunoSEQ multiplex PCR, while TCRdb's copy carries only in-frame clones and drops some. The table shows about 350,000 clones, with around nine tenths occurring only once. Specimen: peripheral blood. All receptors come from a woman aged 55-70 years with COVID-19, enrolled during active disease.

The chain employs TRBV4-1 and TRBJ1-2; 9 bases are a match to TRBD1. The trim removed 4 bases at V and 8 bases at J, leaving 14 bases unmatched. This CDR3 has 16 residues. Germline V gives CDR1 MGHRA, CDR2 YSYEKL. CDR3 nucleotides: TGCGCCAGCAGCCTCATGGGCAAAACAGGGGGCGGGGGCTACACCTTC. Protein product: CASSLMGKTGGGGYTF.

The chain uses TRBV30 and TRBJ2-1; D remains unclear. CDR1 is GTSNPN, CDR2 SVGIG, per germline (reference sequence). The CDR3 consists of 15 residues. The V and J ends lost 0 bases and 3 bases respectively, with 12 bases between them. The CDR3 reads CAWSVGRIFYNEQFF. Written as DNA, the CDR3 is TGTGCCTGGAGTGTGGGCAGGATTTTCTACAATGAGCAGTTCTTC.

This clone showed up just once. The chain links TRBV7-9 to TRBJ2-2, with D possibly TRBD2 on 7 matching bases. Germline CDR1 and CDR2: SEHNR and FQNEAQ (reference sequence). The germline V and J ends were trimmed by 2 bases and 7 bases, with 20 bases remaining between them. This CDR3 spans 17 amino acids. The CDR3 bases are TGTGCCAGCAGCTTACCCCCGGGGGGCCAAATTAACGGGGAGCTGTTTTTT. Encoded protein: CASSLPPGGQINGELFF. The entire variable domain, with the rest obtained from reference TRBV7-9 and TRBJ2-2, is as follows: DTGVSQNPRHKITKRGQNVTFRCDPISEHNRLYWYRQTLGQGPEFLTYFQNEAQLEKSRLLSDRFSAERPKGSFSTLEIQRTEQGDSAMYLCASSLPPGGQINGELFFGEGSRLTVL.

There are many counts of this clone. The gene calls are TRBV18 and TRBJ1-5; 8 bases are a match to TRBD1. The germline CDR1 and CDR2 sequences are KGHSH and LQKENI. The length of the CDR3 is 16 residues. The junction had 11 bases not matched to a gene; V was cut back by 3 bases and J by 7 bases. The CDR3 bases are TGTGCCAGCTCACCGAAGGATGGAAGACAGGGGCAGCCCCAGCATTTT. Its protein is CASSPKDGRQGQPQHF.

The rearrangement joins TRBV19 to TRBJ1-3; TRBD1 matches 9 bases. The trim removed 4 bases at V and 0 bases at J, leaving 4 bases unmatched. Germline CDR1 and CDR2: LNHDA and SQIVND (reference sequence). This CDR3 has 16 residues. The CDR3 reads CASSTGTGSSGNTIYF. In DNA form, the CDR3 reads TGTGCCAGTAGTACCGGGACAGGGAGCTCTGGAAACACCATATATTTT.

V gene TRBV4-2 combines with J gene TRBJ2-1; 12 bases are shared with TRBD2. The CDR3 is 17 residues long. The germline V gene encodes CDR1 LGHNA and CDR2 YNFKEQ. V shed 4 bases and J 6 bases; nucleotides not matched to a gene: 10. CDR3 sequence: CASSPAPLAGGLNEQFF. The CDR3, as DNA: TGTGCCAGCAGCCCCGCACCACTAGCGGGGGGCCTCAATGAGCAGTTCTTC.

The chain links TRBV10-3 to TRBJ2-1; 11 nucleotides agree with TRBD2. The ends lost 9 bases at V and 4 bases at J; junction bases unmatched: 5. Germline V gene lookup returns CDR1 ENHRY and CDR2 SYGVKD. The CDR3 runs to 14 residues. CDR3 bases: TGTGCCATACGTAGCGGGGGGGTATACAATGAGCAGTTCTTC. Its translation is CAIRSGGVYNEQFF.

The rearrangement uses TRBV30 and TRBJ1-2; 7 bases align to TRBD1. The germline V gene encodes CDR1 GTSNPN and CDR2 SVGIG (reference sequence). This CDR3 contains 12 residues. With V trimmed by 2 bases and J by 3 bases, 0 bases remained unmatched. DNA for the CDR3: TGTGCCTGGAGTACAGGGGACTATGGCTACACCTTC. Translating gives CAWSTGDYGYTF.

With respect to this clone: Distinct nucleotide sequences in the sample also encode this CDR3. CDR3 coding DNA: TGTGCCAGCAGCGCGGGAAACACTGAAGCTTTCTTT. It translates to CASSAGNTEAFF. J is TRBJ1-1 and V is TRBV9; no firm D call. Germline-derived CDR1 and CDR2 are SGDLS and YYNGEE. The V end was cut by 3 bases, the J end by 2 bases, with 5 bases between. CDR3 length equals 12 residues.

The gene calls are TRBV2 and TRBJ2-5, with 11 positions matching TRBD1. J gave up 5 bases and V 6 bases, and 8 bases lay outside the gene matches. The V gene's germline CDR1 is SNHLY and CDR2 FYNNEI. The CDR3 covers 15 residues. In DNA, the CDR3 is TGTGCCAGCAGCGCAGGACAGGGGGCATGGGAGACCCAGTACTTC. It encodes CASSAGQGAWETQYF.

This rearrangement joins TRBV5-5 to TRBJ1-1; 10 nucleotides align to TRBD1. V gave up 5 bases and J gave up 5 bases; unmatched junction bases: 3. Germline CDR1 SGHKS, CDR2 YYEKEE (reference sequence). The CDR3 consists of 13 residues. This chain's CDR3 is CASSWTGGTEAFF. CDR3 bases: TGTGCCAGCAGTTGGACAGGGGGTACTGAAGCTTTCTTT.

This rearrangement joins TRBV5-5 to TRBJ2-7, with D perhaps matching TRBD1 (5 bases). Germline values: CDR1 SGHKS, CDR2 YYEKEE (reference sequence). The CDR3 runs to 14 residues. With 3 bases removed from V and 10 bases from J, the gap between germline ends came to 20 bases. CDR3 bases: TGTGCCAGCAGCTCCCGTCAGGGCCCCCCTCTTCAGTACTTC. The encoded protein is CASSSRQGPPLQYF.

The chain carries TRBV9 and TRBJ2-1; TRBD1 matches at 8 bases. The CDR3 extends over 16 amino acids. Germline CDR1 is SGDLS and CDR2 is YYNGEE. J lost 7 bases, V lost 4 bases, and 13 bases had no gene match. The CDR3 loop is CASSPAGGKASNEQFF. In nucleotides, the CDR3 is TGTGCCAGCAGCCCAGCAGGGGGCAAGGCATCGAATGAGCAGTTCTTC.

The genes are TRBV4-2 and TRBJ1-1; 8 bases map to TRBD1. The V gene's germline CDR1 is LGHNA and CDR2 YNFKEQ. The CDR3 has 16 amino acids. V trimming: 1 base; J trimming: 4 bases; junction bases outside the gene matches: 8. In DNA form, the CDR3 reads TGTGCCAGCAGCCAAGGGACAGGGAACTTTGGCACTGAAGCTTTCTTT. It encodes CASSQGTGNFGTEAFF.

V gene TRBV3-1 (or the pseudogene TRBV3-2) combines with J gene TRBJ1-2, with TRBD1 as a possible D gene (6 bases). Deletions cut 4 bases from V and 6 bases from J, with 12 bases between. Germline assignment: CDR1 LGHDT and CDR2 YNNKEL (reference sequence). The CDR3 consists of 13 residues. The CDR3 loop is CASSLRDNDGYTF. Here the CDR3 DNA reads TGTGCCAGCAGCCTCCGGGACAATGATGGCTACACCTTC.